Each of the 12 T cell receptor beta chains below was sequenced from the same sample in a study of early T cells in non-severe SARS-CoV-2 infection. TCRdb independently ran MiXCR on the 5' RACE reads; one entry per CDR3 protein. The repertoire has about 60,000 distinct CDR3 sequences, around 9% of them found once; the top ten carry roughly 15%. Sequences were obtained from whole blood. The origin of the receptors is an adult who was a healthcare worker with PCR-confirmed SARS-CoV-2 infection or an uninfected control (not recorded which).

To note about this clonotype: A much larger clone differs by one base, so this may be a read error. V and J are TRBV6-6 and TRBJ1-1, with D uncertain. Germline CDR1 and CDR2: MNHNY and SVGAGI (reference sequence). This CDR3 has 12 residues. CDR3 coding DNA: TGTGTCAGCAGCGCGGTCGGGGATGAAGCTTTCTTT. Protein sequence: CVSSAVGDEAFF.

At least ten counts were recorded for this clonotype. The V and J genes are TRBV7-6 and TRBJ1-3; no reliable D call. The CDR3 covers 14 residues. The germline CDR1 and CDR2 sequences are SGHVS and FNYEAQ. V lost 1 base to trimming and J lost 0 bases, with 4 bases between them. The CDR3 sequence is CASSLGLSGNTIYF. For the CDR3, the DNA is TGTGCCAGCAGCTTAGGTCTCTCTGGAAACACCATATATTTT.

This clonotype has ten or more counts. V gene TRBV28 combines with J gene TRBJ2-4, with TRBD2 as a possible D gene (5 bases). This CDR3 has 15 residues. V lost 3 bases and J 3 bases, leaving 12 bases between the germline ends. The germline V gene has CDR1 MDHEN and CDR2 SYDVKM. CDR3 in amino acids: CASSFSGSSKNIQYF. CDR3 DNA: TGTGCCAGCAGTTTTTCGGGATCCAGCAAAAACATTCAGTACTTC. Full variable domain (rest looked up from reference TRBV28 and TRBJ2-4): DVKVTQSSRYLVKRTGEKVFLECVQDMDHENMFWYRQDPGLGLRLIYFSYDVKMKEKGDIPEGYSVSREKKERFSLILESASTNQTSMYLCASSFSGSSKNIQYFGAGTRLSVL.

The sample holds many counts of this clonotype. The chain links TRBV10-3 to TRBJ2-7; the D gene is possibly TRBD2 (6 bases). Trimming left V 0 bases short and J 7 bases short, with 10 bases between. The V gene's germline CDR1 is ENHRY and CDR2 SYGVKD. CDR3 length equals 13 residues. CDR3 DNA sequence: TGTGCCATCAGTGAGTCGAACGGGGGTGAGCAGTACTTC. Protein product: CAISESNGGEQYF.

This clonotype was seen only a few times. The chain joins TRBV10-3 to TRBJ2-7; D uncertain. The CDR3 has 11 residues. CDR1 and CDR2 (germline): ENHRY, SYGVKD. Deletions cut 6 bases from V and 3 bases from J, with 6 bases between. DNA of the CDR3: TGTGCCATCAGCTCAAACTACGAGCAGTACTTC. It codes for CAISSNYEQYF.

This clonotype has at least ten counts. The rearrangement joins TRBV29-1 to TRBJ1-5, with 8 bases identical to TRBD1. V lost 2 bases and J lost 6; bases outside the gene matches: 3. The CDR3 is 13 residues long. From germline, CDR1 is SQVTM and CDR2 ANQGSEA. CDR3 coding DNA: TGCAGCGTTGAAACAGGGGGGGGTCAGCCCCAGCATTTT. Its translation is CSVETGGGQPQHF. The full variable domain, its missing parts supplied by reference TRBV29-1 and TRBJ1-5, is SAVISQKPSRDICQRGTSLTIQCQVDSQVTMMFWYRQQPGQSLTLIATANQGSEATYESGFVIDKFPISRPNLTFSTLTVSNMSPEDSSIYLCSVETGGGQPQHFGDGTRLSIL.

The table lists this clonotype with many counts. The gene calls are TRBV19 and TRBJ1-2; D unresolved. Trimming cost V 6 bases and J 8 bases, with 16 bases left between them. The CDR3 has 13 amino acids. CDR1 LNHDA and CDR2 SQIVND come from the germline V gene (reference sequence). For the CDR3, the DNA is TGTGCCAGTAGCATCGGAACTACGAGGGGCTACACCTTC. It is translated as CASSIGTTRGYTF.

This clonotype has more than one count but fewer than ten. J is TRBJ2-7 and V is TRBV4-2, with 11 bases lining up with TRBD2. Germline loops: CDR1 LGHNA, CDR2 YNFKEQ. The J segment lost 1 base and the V segment lost 0 bases, leaving 2 bases of the junction unmatched. The CDR3 runs to 16 residues. The CDR3 DNA is TGTGCCAGCAGCCAAGAACTAGCGGGAGTGTCCTACGAGCAGTACTTC. Its translation is CASSQELAGVSYEQYF.

At least ten counts were recorded for this clonotype. The chain carries TRBV28 and TRBJ1-3; D is ambiguous. This CDR3 spans 13 amino acids. V lost 6 bases and J 0 bases, leaving 6 bases between the germline ends. Germline V lookup: CDR1 MDHEN, CDR2 SYDVKM. CDR3 nucleotides: TGTGCCAGCAGGACTGCCTCTGGAAACACCATATATTTT. Residues: CASRTASGNTIYF.

This clonotype was detected many times. This sequence joins TRBV19 and TRBJ2-3; no clear D. V lost 7 bases, J lost 0 bases, and 14 bases lay in between. CDR3 length: 15 residues. The germline CDR1 and CDR2 sequences are LNHDA and SQIVND (reference sequence). The CDR3 DNA reads as TGTGCCAGTACCCCCACACCCTATAGCACAGATACGCAGTATTTT. Its translation is CASTPTPYSTDTQYF.

This clonotype came up a few times. The chain uses TRBV6-2 or TRBV6-3 and TRBJ2-6; D gene ambiguous. CDR3 size: 13 residues. Trimming cost V 8 bases and J 0 bases, with 5 bases left between them. In germline, CDR1 is MNHEY, CDR2 SVGEGT. DNA of the CDR3: TGTGCCAGCGACGTCTCTGGGGCCAACGTCCTGACTTTC. Its protein product is CASDVSGANVLTF.

The chain couples TRBV6-2 or TRBV6-3 to TRBJ2-1; 9 bases are a match to TRBD2. The germline V gene encodes CDR1 MNHEY and CDR2 SVGEGT. V lost 0 bases and J lost 7; bases outside the gene matches: 10. The CDR3 extends over 17 amino acids. For the CDR3, the DNA is TGTGCCAGCAGTTACTCCAGGACTAGCGTCGTTGGGAATGAGCAGTTCTTC. Its translation is CASSYSRTSVVGNEQFF.